The clone carrying this T cell receptor beta chain turned up a few times. This specimen belongs to a study of metastatic and nonmetastatic thyroid tumors. The CDR3 is made up of 14 amino acids. The germline gives CDR1 MNHEY, CDR2 SVGEGT. Trimming pared 1 base from V and 1 base from J, leaving 8 bases between. Via MiXCR, TCRdb re-called the PCR reads. In the table there are 40,000 to 45,000 clones, around 16% of which are singletons. Thyroid surgery was performed in patients who had received no treatment beforehand. The sample was blood. This clonotype was sampled from a female donor with papillary thyroid cancer or a benign thyroid nodule (not recorded which). Some clones in this sample may be carry-over from other donors' samples. The V gene is TRBV6-2 or TRBV6-3, the J gene TRBJ2-7, with D possibly matching TRBD1 (6 bases). CDR3 nucleotides: TGTGCCAGCAGTTACTTTGGGACATCCTACGAGCAGTACTTC. It encodes CASSYFGTSYEQYF.